Listed here are 28 T cell receptor beta chains from one sample, sequenced in a study of T cell repertoires in cytomegalovirus infection. Each CDR3 protein gets one entry after TCRdb re-called the reads with MiXCR. The sample gives about 600,000 distinct CDR3 sequences, roughly 24% of which show up once; 7.5% to 9% is in the top ten. Input material: CD8+ T cells from PBMCs. The receptors here all came from a human donor in good health (CMV status not recorded). Some clones in this sample may be carry-over from other donors' samples.

CDR3 loop: CASSPSGVYEQYF. CDR3 sequence (DNA): TGTGCCAGCAGCCCCAGCGGGGTGTACGAGCAGTACTTC. The chain is built from TRBV13 and TRBJ2-7, with 7 positions matching TRBD2. Germline assignment: CDR1 PRHDT and CDR2 FYEKMQ (reference sequence). The CDR3 has 13 amino acids. V was clipped by 5 bases and J by 4 bases; unmatched bases: 5.

Ten or more counts support this clonotype. The chain uses TRBV7-2 and TRBJ2-5, with D possibly TRBD1 on 5 matching bases. Trimming took off 2 bases at V and 5 bases at J, with 9 bases between the two ends. The CDR3 covers 13 residues. Germline V lookup: CDR1 SGHTA, CDR2 FQGNSA. The CDR3 nucleotides are TGTGCCAGCAGCTTACAGGGTGTGGAGACCCAGTACTTC. Translated, it gives CASSLQGVETQYF. Together with reference TRBV7-2 and TRBJ2-5, the CDR3 gives the full variable domain: GAGVSQSPSNKVTEKGKDVELRCDPISGHTALYWYRQSLGQGLEFLIYFQGNSAPDKSGLPSDRFSAERTGGSVSTLTIQRTQQEDSAVYLCASSLQGVETQYFGPGTRLLVL.

The chain combines TRBV6-8 with TRBJ2-2; a possible D gene is TRBD1 (6 bases). This CDR3 is built from 17 residues. V was cut by 4 bases and J by 7 bases, with 22 bases left in between. Germline V gives CDR1 MNHGY, CDR2 SAAAGT. CDR3 protein: CASSFSSTGLNFGELFF. CDR3 sequence (DNA): TGTGCCAGCAGTTTCTCGTCGACAGGCCTTAATTTCGGGGAGCTGTTTTTT.

This clonotype was detected only a few times. V is TRBV6-2 or TRBV6-3 and J is TRBJ2-3, with 9 bases lining up with TRBD1. Germline assignment: CDR1 MNHEY and CDR2 SVGEGT. The V and J ends lost 5 bases and 1 base, in that order; junction bases with no gene match: 16. The CDR3 contains 19 residues. CDR3 sequence (DNA): TGTGCCAGCAGTCCAAGACAGGGGGATAGCGGCTACCGCACAGATACGCAGTATTTT. It encodes CASSPRQGDSGYRTDTQYF.

At least ten counts were recorded for this clonotype. J is TRBJ2-7 and V is TRBV3-1, with 7 bases identical to TRBD2. There are 14 residues in the CDR3. The ends lost 4 bases at V and 3 bases at J; junction bases unmatched: 6. Per the germline V gene, CDR1 is LGHDT and CDR2 is YNNKEL (reference sequence). The CDR3 sequence is CASSPAGTNYEQYF. The CDR3 DNA reads as TGTGCCAGCAGCCCCGCCGGGACTAACTACGAGCAGTACTTC.

There are many counts of this clonotype. J is TRBJ1-1 and V is TRBV7-9, with D possibly being TRBD1 (6 bases). Germline CDR1 and CDR2: SEHNR and FQNEAQ (reference sequence). The V and J ends lost 5 bases and 3 bases respectively, with 22 bases between them. The CDR3 is 17 amino acids. This CDR3 is CASSPPGPGRGDTEAFF. Here the CDR3 DNA reads TGTGCCAGCAGCCCCCCGGGGCCAGGGAGGGGGGACACTGAAGCTTTCTTT.

The chain joins TRBV12-3 or TRBV12-4 to TRBJ1-1, with no clear D. The V gene lost 5 bases and the J gene lost 4 bases, with 14 bases spanning the gap. The CDR3 covers 14 residues. The CDR3 reads CASSHERGGTEAFF. Here the CDR3 DNA reads TGTGCCAGCAGTCACGAGCGGGGTGGCACTGAAGCTTTCTTT.

This clonotype was seen more than once but under ten times. The chain has TRBV20-1 and TRBJ2-7; 7 positions match TRBD1. Per germline, CDR1 DFQATT and CDR2 SNEGSKA (reference sequence). This CDR3 comprises 14 residues. Trimming at V came to 3 bases and at J to 2 bases, leaving 7 bases not matched to a gene. The CDR3 sequence: CSASDRAGAYEQYV. CDR3 DNA: TGCAGTGCTAGTGACAGGGCTGGGGCCTACGAGCAGTACGTC.

This clonotype was observed a handful of times. The rearrangement uses TRBV29-1 and TRBJ2-5; TRBD2 matches at 13 bases. The CDR3 runs to 17 residues. The ends lost 0 bases at V and 2 bases at J; junction bases unmatched: 6. The germline V gene has CDR1 SQVTM and CDR2 ANQGSEA. CDR3 protein: CSVEDRGLAGIQETQYF. The CDR3 bases are TGCAGCGTTGAAGATCGGGGACTAGCGGGGATACAAGAGACCCAGTACTTC. The full variable domain, with the rest looked up from reference TRBV29-1 and TRBJ2-5, is SAVISQKPSRDICQRGTSLTIQCQVDSQVTMMFWYRQQPGQSLTLIATANQGSEATYESGFVIDKFPISRPNLTFSTLTVSNMSPEDSSIYLCSVEDRGLAGIQETQYFGPGTRLLVL.

A remark on this clonotype: No conserved phenylalanine or tryptophan ends this CDR3, so it is likely a read error. The V gene is TRBV28, the J gene TRBJ2-7, with D tentatively TRBD1 or TRBD2 (5 bases each). This CDR3 has 14 amino acids. Per the germline V gene, CDR1 is MDHEN and CDR2 is SYDVKM. V was shortened by 4 bases and J by 6 bases, with 16 bases between the two germline ends. The CDR3 region has the DNA TGTGCCAGCAGTTCGGACGGGGCCGGGTGCGAGCAGTACTCC. Translation gives CASSSDGAGCEQYS.

This clonotype turned up a few times. The chain couples TRBV19 to TRBJ1-1, with unresolved D. Deletions cut 1 base from V and 2 bases from J, with 8 bases between. The CDR3 length is 14 residues. The germline CDR1 and CDR2 sequences are LNHDA and SQIVND (reference sequence). The CDR3 is CASSIGPRNTEAFF. In DNA form, the CDR3 reads TGTGCCAGTAGTATAGGACCGCGAAACACTGAAGCTTTCTTT.

The chain has TRBV29-1 and TRBJ2-1; 8 bases line up with TRBD2. Germline V lookup: CDR1 SQVTM, CDR2 ANQGSEA. V lost 6 bases to trimming and J lost 4 bases; unmatched junction nucleotides: 11. This CDR3 spans 15 amino acids. The CDR3 DNA reads as TGCAGCGTGGAGAGCGGGGGCCCGCTTTACAATGAGCAGTTCTTC. Translation gives CSVESGGPLYNEQFF.

Ten or more counts support this clonotype. This chain joins TRBV7-2 and TRBJ2-5; 12 bases map to TRBD2. Germline trimming cut 0 bases from V and 7 bases from J; bases unmatched to any gene: 12. Germline V gene sequence: CDR1 SGHTA, CDR2 FQGNSA. The CDR3 spans 18 residues. The CDR3 sequence is CASSLAPPLAGGPVTQYF. The CDR3 region has the DNA TGTGCCAGCAGCTTAGCTCCACCACTAGCGGGGGGCCCTGTGACCCAGTACTTC.

Notes on this clonotype: A much larger clone lies a single base off, so this may be a read error. The rearrangement uses TRBV14 and TRBJ2-2; 11 nucleotides line up with TRBD2. Germline V gene lookup returns CDR1 SGHDN and CDR2 FVKESK. V lost 0 bases to trimming and J lost 5 bases; unmatched junction nucleotides: 8. The CDR3 contains 18 residues. The DNA of the CDR3 is TGTGCCAGCAGCCAAGATCAGCTAGCGGGGGGCCCAACCGGGGAGCTGTTTTTT. Amino acids: CASSQDQLAGGPTGELFF. The whole variable domain, filled in from reference TRBV14 and TRBJ2-2, reads EAGVTQFPSHSVIEKGQTVTLRCDPISGHDNLYWYRRVMGKEIKFLLHFVKESKQDESGMPNNRFLAERTGGTYSTLKVQPAELEDSGVYFCASSQDQLAGGPTGELFFGEGSRLTVL.

V is TRBV28 and J is TRBJ2-7, with D maybe TRBD2 (6 bases). Germline CDR1 MDHEN, CDR2 SYDVKM. Trimming shortened V by 7 bases and J by 5 bases, and 21 bases separated the two germline ends. This CDR3 region has 15 residues. The chain's CDR3 is CASTQGWGLSNEQYV. The DNA for the CDR3 is TGTGCCAGCACCCAAGGATGGGGACTCTCTAACGAGCAGTACGTC.

The chain couples TRBV29-1 to TRBJ1-1; no clear D gene. Trimming cost V 3 bases and J 5 bases, with 13 bases left between them. Germline assignment: CDR1 SQVTM and CDR2 ANQGSEA. This CDR3 region has 13 residues. The CDR3 DNA follows: TGCAGCGTTGATGACTCTCCCGGGACTGAAGCTTTCTTT. Translating it yields CSVDDSPGTEAFF.

The chain is built from TRBV4-1 and TRBJ2-2; D may be TRBD1 (6 bases). Germline values: CDR1 MGHRA, CDR2 YSYEKL. V dropped 3 bases and J dropped 3 bases, with 14 bases sitting between them. This CDR3 spans 16 amino acids. The CDR3 sequence is CASSHLLQGYTGELFF. The CDR3 DNA follows: TGCGCCAGCAGCCACCTACTACAGGGATACACCGGGGAGCTGTTTTTT.

The V gene is TRBV2, the J gene TRBJ2-1; D is undetermined. With 5 bases removed from V and 5 bases from J, the gap between germline ends came to 19 bases. From germline, CDR1 is SNHLY and CDR2 FYNNEI. The CDR3 totals 16 residues. The DNA for the CDR3 is TGTGCCAGCAGTACGTTTCGGCTGACACGGGACAATGAGCAGTTCTTC. Translated: CASSTFRLTRDNEQFF.

This clonotype was counted a few times. This CDR3 is CASSNTRTGGLYEQYV. The CDR3 region has the DNA TGTGCCAGCAGCAACACAAGGACAGGGGGACTTTACGAGCAGTACGTC. This chain joins TRBV7-9 and TRBJ2-7; 10 nucleotides align to TRBD1. The CDR3 loop spans 16 amino acids. V was pared by 5 bases and J by 4 bases, with 11 bases of the junction left unmatched. CDR1 and CDR2 (germline): SEHNR, FQNEAQ (reference sequence).

In nucleotides, the CDR3 is TGTGCCAGCAGCCTCGCAGGTAGCGGAGCCGACAATGAGCAGTTCTTC. Its translation: CASSLAGSGADNEQFF. The chain employs TRBV7-9 and TRBJ2-1; maybe TRBD2 (6 bases). Germline V gene data show CDR1 as SEHNR and CDR2 as FQNEAQ (reference sequence). The V and J ends lost 5 bases and 5 bases respectively, with 19 bases between them. The CDR3 has 16 residues.

J is TRBJ2-3 and V is TRBV12-3 or TRBV12-4; D is perhaps TRBD2 (6 bases). The CDR3 is 18 residues long. V lost 5 bases, J lost 1 base, and 22 bases lay in between. The DNA of the CDR3 is TGTGCCAGCAGTCAGAGATTCGGGACTCCGCGGCGCACAGATACGCAGTATTTT. This translates into CASSQRFGTPRRTDTQYF.

In its sample, this clonotype was seen many times. V usage is TRBV29-1 and J usage is TRBJ2-7, with a tentative D call TRBD2 (5 bases). In germline, CDR1 is SQVTM, CDR2 ANQGSEA. This CDR3 spans 12 amino acids. The chain's CDR3 is CSVPGLDDEQYF. The CDR3 nucleotides are TGCAGTGTTCCGGGATTAGACGACGAGCAGTACTTC.

The chain uses TRBV7-3 and TRBJ2-3, with a tentative D call TRBD2 (6 bases). The germline CDR1 and CDR2 sequences are SGHTA and FQGTGA. Trimming pared 1 base from V and 6 bases from J, leaving 14 bases between. The CDR3 is 15 residues long. CDR3 region: CASSLSPTEGDTQYF. The CDR3 DNA sequence: TGTGCCAGCAGCTTAAGTCCCACGGAGGGGGATACGCAGTATTTT. The whole variable domain, remainder taken from reference TRBV7-3 and TRBJ2-3, is GAGVSQTPSNKVTEKGKYVELRCDPISGHTALYWYRQSLGQGPEFLIYFQGTGAADDSGLPNDRFFAVRPEGSVSTLKIQRTERGDSAVYLCASSLSPTEGDTQYFGPGTRLTVL.

The chain carries TRBV19 and TRBJ2-7; no clear D gene. V was trimmed by 3 bases and J by 4 bases, leaving 13 bases between them. CDR1 and CDR2 (germline): LNHDA, SQIVND (reference sequence). The CDR3 length is 14 residues. DNA for the CDR3: TGTGCCAGTAGTATTCTTGCAGGAGTTTACGAGCAGTACTTC. This encodes CASSILAGVYEQYF.

This rearrangement joins TRBV19 to TRBJ1-1; a weak D match, TRBD1 (5 bases). Trimming pared 5 bases from V and 7 bases from J, leaving 14 bases between. Germline V lookup: CDR1 LNHDA, CDR2 SQIVND (reference sequence). The CDR3 is 13 amino acids. The CDR3 DNA follows: TGTGCCAGTAGTCCCCGGGGCCAAGATGAAGCTTTCTTT. Its protein product is CASSPRGQDEAFF.

This clonotype was counted a few times. The chain is built from TRBV12-5 and TRBJ1-2, with D unclear. V was trimmed by 2 bases and J by 8 bases, leaving 9 bases between them. CDR3 length equals 12 residues. Germline V CDR1 and CDR2: LGHNT, FRNRAP. The CDR3 DNA reads TGTGCTAGTGGTTTGCCCTTTGTGGGCTACACCTTC. This codes for CASGLPFVGYTF.

The sample holds many counts of this clonotype. The V gene is TRBV7-9, the J gene TRBJ2-7, with D possibly being TRBD1 or TRBD2 (5 bases each). The CDR3 totals 15 residues. CDR1 and CDR2 from the germline V gene are SEHNR and FQNEAQ (reference sequence). Trimming stripped 5 bases from V and 0 bases from J, with 14 bases between. The CDR3 DNA is TGTGCCAGCAGCGCTCCGGGACCCAGCTCCTACGAGCAGTACTTC. The encoded protein is CASSAPGPSSYEQYF.

V gene TRBV13 combines with J gene TRBJ2-1, with TRBD1 identical over 7 bases. Unmatched junction bases numbered 13, after V lost 5 bases and J lost 3 bases. This CDR3 contains 17 residues. Germline CDR1 and CDR2: PRHDT and FYEKMQ (reference sequence). CDR3 sequence: CASSHRTDRYDYNEQFF. The CDR3 DNA sequence: TGTGCCAGCAGCCATCGTACGGACAGGTACGACTACAATGAGCAGTTCTTC.